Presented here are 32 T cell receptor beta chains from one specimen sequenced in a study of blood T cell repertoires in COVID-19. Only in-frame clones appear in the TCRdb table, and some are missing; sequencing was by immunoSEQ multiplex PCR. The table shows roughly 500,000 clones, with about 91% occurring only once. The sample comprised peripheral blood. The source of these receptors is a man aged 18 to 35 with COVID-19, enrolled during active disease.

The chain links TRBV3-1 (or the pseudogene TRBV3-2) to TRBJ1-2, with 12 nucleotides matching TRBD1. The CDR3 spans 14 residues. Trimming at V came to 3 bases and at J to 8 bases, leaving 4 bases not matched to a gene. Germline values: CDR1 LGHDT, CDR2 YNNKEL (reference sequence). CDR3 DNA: TGTGCCAGCAGCCAGGGGACAGGGGGCGACGGCTACACCTTC. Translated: CASSQGTGGDGYTF.

The CDR3 spells CATSRGELAGINNEQFF. CDR3 nucleotide sequence: TGTGCCACCAGCAGGGGGGAACTAGCGGGAATTAACAATGAGCAGTTCTTC. This rearrangement joins TRBV15 to TRBJ2-1, with TRBD2 matching over 10 bases. V shed 3 bases, J shed 5 bases, and the junction held 10 bases outside the gene matches. From germline, CDR1 is LNHNV and CDR2 YYDKDF (reference sequence). The CDR3 is 17 residues long.

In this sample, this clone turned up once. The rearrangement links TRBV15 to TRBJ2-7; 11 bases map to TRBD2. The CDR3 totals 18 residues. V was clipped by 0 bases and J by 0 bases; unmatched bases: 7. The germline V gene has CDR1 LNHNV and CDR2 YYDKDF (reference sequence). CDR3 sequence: CATSRDGSSGGNSYEQYF. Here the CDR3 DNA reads TGTGCCACCAGCAGAGATGGGTCTAGCGGGGGGAACTCCTACGAGCAGTACTTC.

The CDR3 region is CATSREGGSSYEQYF. DNA of the CDR3: TGTGCCACCAGCAGAGAGGGCGGGAGCTCCTACGAGCAGTACTTC. This chain uses TRBV15 with TRBJ2-7; 7 positions agree with TRBD2. CDR1 and CDR2 (germline): LNHNV, YYDKDF (reference sequence). CDR3 length equals 15 residues. V dropped 0 bases and J dropped 0; count of bases not matched to a gene: 2.

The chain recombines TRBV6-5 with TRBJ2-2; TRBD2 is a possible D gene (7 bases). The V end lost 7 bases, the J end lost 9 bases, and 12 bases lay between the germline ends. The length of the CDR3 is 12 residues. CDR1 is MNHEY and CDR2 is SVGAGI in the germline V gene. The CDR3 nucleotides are TGTGCCAGCACGGGGGGCTCGCGGGAGCTGTTTTTT. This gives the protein CASTGGSRELFF.

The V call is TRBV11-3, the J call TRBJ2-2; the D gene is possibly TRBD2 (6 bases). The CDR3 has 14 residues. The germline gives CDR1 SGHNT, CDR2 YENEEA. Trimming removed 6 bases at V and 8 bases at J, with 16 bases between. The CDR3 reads CASRPGLPAGELFF. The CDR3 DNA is TGTGCCAGCAGGCCGGGACTCCCAGCGGGGGAGCTGTTTTTT.

The CDR3 coding sequence is TGTGCCAGCAGCCCGATCCCGGACAGCCGGAATTCACCCCTCCACTTT. Encoded protein: CASSPIPDSRNSPLHF. The V call is TRBV7-9, the J call TRBJ1-6, with D perhaps matching TRBD1 (6 bases). This CDR3 has 16 amino acids. Germline CDR1 SEHNR, CDR2 FQNEAQ (reference sequence). V was trimmed by 5 bases and J by 7 bases, leaving 18 bases between them.

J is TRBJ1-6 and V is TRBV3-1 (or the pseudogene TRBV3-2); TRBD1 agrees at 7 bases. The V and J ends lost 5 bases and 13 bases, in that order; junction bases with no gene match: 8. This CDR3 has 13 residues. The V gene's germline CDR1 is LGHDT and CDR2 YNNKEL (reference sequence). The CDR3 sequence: CASSSEGGLPLHF. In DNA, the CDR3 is TGTGCCAGCAGCTCAGAAGGGGGCCTCCCCCTCCACTTT.

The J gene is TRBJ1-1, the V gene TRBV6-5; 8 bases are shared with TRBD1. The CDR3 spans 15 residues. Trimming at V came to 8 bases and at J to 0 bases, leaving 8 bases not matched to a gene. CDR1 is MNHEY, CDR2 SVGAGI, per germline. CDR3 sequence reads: CASSLRTGMNTEAFF. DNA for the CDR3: TGTGCCAGCTCCTTGCGGACAGGGATGAACACTGAAGCTTTCTTT.

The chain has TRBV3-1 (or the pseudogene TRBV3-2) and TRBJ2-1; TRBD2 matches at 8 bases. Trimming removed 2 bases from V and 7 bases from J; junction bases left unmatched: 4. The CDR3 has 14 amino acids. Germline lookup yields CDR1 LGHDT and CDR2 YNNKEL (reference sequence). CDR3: CASSQRSGGNEQFF. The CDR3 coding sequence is TGTGCCAGCAGCCAACGGAGCGGGGGTAATGAGCAGTTCTTC.

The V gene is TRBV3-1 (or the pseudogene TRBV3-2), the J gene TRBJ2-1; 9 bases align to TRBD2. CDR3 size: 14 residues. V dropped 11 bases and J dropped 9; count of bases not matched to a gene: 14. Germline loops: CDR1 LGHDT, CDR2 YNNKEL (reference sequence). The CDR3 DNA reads TGTGCCGGGTCCAAGCTAGCGGGGTGTACTGAGCAGTTCTTC. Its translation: CAGSKLAGCTEQFF.

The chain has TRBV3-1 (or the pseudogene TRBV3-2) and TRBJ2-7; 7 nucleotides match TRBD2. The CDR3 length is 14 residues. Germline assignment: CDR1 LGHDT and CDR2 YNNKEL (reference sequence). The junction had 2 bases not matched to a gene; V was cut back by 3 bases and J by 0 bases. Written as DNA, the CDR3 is TGTGCCAGCAGCCAGGGGACTAACTCCTACGAGCAGTACTTC. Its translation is CASSQGTNSYEQYF.

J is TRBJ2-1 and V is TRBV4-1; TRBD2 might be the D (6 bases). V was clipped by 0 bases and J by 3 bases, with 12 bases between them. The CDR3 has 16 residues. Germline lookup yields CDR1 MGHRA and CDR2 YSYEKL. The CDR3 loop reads CASSQDGGTYYNEQFF. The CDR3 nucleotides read TGCGCCAGCAGCCAAGATGGCGGGACGTACTACAATGAGCAGTTCTTC.

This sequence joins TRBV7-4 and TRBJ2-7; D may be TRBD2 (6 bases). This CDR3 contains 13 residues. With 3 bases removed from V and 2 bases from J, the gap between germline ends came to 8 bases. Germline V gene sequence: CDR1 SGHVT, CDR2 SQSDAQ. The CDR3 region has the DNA TGTGCCAGCAGCTTCTCGGGGGCCTACGAGCAGTACTTC. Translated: CASSFSGAYEQYF.

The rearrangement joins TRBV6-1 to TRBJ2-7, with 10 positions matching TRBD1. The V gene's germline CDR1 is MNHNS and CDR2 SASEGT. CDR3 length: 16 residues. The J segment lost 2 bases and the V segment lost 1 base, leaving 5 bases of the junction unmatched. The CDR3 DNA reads TGTGCCAGCAGTGAAGACCGGACAGGGGGAACCTACGAGCAGTACTTC. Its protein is CASSEDRTGGTYEQYF.

CDR3 sequence: CASSGGQTYGYTF. The CDR3 nucleotides read TGTGCCAGCAGTGGAGGACAGACCTATGGCTACACCTTC. The gene calls are TRBV2 and TRBJ1-2; D is possibly TRBD1 (6 bases). Germline CDR1 and CDR2: SNHLY and FYNNEI. This CDR3 contains 13 residues. Trimming removed 4 bases from V and 4 bases from J, with 10 bases in between.

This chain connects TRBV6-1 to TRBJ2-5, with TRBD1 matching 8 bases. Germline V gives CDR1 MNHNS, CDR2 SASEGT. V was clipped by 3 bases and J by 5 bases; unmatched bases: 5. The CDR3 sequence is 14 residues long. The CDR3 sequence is CASSEPGGGETQYF. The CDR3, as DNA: TGTGCCAGCAGTGAGCCAGGGGGCGGGGAGACCCAGTACTTC.

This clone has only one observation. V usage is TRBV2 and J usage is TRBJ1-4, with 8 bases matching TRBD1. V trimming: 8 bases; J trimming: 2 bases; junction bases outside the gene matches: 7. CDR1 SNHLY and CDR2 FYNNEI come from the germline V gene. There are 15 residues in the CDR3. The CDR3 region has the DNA TGTGCCAGCTCTCCGACAGGGGACACTAATGAAAAACTGTTTTTT. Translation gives CASSPTGDTNEKLFF. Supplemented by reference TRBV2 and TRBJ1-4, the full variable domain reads EPEVTQTPSHQVTQMGQEVILRCVPISNHLYFYWYRQILGQKVEFLVSFYNNEISEKSEIFDDQFSVERPDGSNFTLKIRSTKLEDSAMYFCASSPTGDTNEKLFFGSGTQLSVL.

CDR3 loop: CASSYGSSGANVLTF. The CDR3 nucleotides are TGTGCCAGCAGTTACGGCAGCTCTGGGGCCAACGTCCTGACTTTC. This chain connects TRBV6-5 to TRBJ2-6, with unresolved D. Germline CDR1 MNHEY, CDR2 SVGAGI. The CDR3 consists of 15 residues. Trimming removed 2 bases from V and 0 bases from J, with 5 bases in between.

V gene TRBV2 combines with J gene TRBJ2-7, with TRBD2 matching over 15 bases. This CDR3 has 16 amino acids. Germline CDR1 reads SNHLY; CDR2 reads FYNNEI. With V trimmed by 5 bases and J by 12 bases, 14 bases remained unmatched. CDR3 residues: CASSSTGLAGGAPLYF. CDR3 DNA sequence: TGTGCCAGCAGTTCAACGGGACTAGCGGGAGGTGCCCCCCTGTACTTC.

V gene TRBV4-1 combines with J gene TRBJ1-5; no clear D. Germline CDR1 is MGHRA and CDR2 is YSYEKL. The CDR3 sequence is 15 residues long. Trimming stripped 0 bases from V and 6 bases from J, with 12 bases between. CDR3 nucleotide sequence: TGCGCCAGCAGCCAAGAGAGGGATTGGGCTCAGCCCCAGCATTTT. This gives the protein CASSQERDWAQPQHF.

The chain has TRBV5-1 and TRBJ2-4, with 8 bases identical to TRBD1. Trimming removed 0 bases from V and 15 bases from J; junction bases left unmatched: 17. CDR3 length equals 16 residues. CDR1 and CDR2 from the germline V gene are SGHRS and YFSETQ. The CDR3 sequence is CASSLGRQGSFGFLYF. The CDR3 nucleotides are TGCGCCAGCAGCTTGGGACGACAGGGGAGTTTTGGTTTTTTGTACTTC.

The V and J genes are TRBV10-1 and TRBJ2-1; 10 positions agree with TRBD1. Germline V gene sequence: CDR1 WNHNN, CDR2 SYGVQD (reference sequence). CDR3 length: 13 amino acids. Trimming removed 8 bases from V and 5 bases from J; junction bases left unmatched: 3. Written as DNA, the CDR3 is TGCGCCAGCGGGGACAGGGGACACAATGAGCAGTTCTTC. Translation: CASGDRGHNEQFF.

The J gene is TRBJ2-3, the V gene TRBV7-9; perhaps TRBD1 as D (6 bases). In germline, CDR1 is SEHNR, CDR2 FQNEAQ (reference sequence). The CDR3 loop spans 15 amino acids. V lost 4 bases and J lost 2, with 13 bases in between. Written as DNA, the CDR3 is TGTGCCAGCAGCTCAAGGGGGTTTCTCACAGATACGCAGTATTTT. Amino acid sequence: CASSSRGFLTDTQYF.

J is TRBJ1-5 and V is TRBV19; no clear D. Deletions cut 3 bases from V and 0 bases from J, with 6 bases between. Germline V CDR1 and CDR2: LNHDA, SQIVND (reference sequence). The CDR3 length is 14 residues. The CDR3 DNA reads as TGTGCCAGTAGTATCCTAATTAGCAATCAGCCCCAGCATTTT. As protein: CASSILISNQPQHF.

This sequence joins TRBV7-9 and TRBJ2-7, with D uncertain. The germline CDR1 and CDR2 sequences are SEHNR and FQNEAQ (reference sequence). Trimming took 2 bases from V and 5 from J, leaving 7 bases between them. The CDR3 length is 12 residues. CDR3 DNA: TGTGCCAGCAGCTTATCCGGTGACGAGCAGTACTTC. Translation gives CASSLSGDEQYF.

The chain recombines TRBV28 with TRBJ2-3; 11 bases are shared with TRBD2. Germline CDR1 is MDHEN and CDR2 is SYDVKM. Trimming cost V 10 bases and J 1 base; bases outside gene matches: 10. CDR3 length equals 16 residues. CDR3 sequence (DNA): TGTGCCACCAAAGATCCGGGACTAGCGGGCACAGATACGCAGTATTTT. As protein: CATKDPGLAGTDTQYF.

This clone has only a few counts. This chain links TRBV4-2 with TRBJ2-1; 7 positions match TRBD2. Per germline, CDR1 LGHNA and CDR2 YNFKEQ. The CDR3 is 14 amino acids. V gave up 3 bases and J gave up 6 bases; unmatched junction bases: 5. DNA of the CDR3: TGTGCCAGCAGCCACCTGATAGCGGGCAATGAGCAGTTCTTC. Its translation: CASSHLIAGNEQFF.

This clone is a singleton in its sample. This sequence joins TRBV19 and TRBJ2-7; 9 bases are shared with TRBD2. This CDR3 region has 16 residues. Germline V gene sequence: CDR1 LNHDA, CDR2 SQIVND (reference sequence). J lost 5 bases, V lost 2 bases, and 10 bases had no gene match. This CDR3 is CASSITRAGGLDEQYF. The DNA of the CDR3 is TGTGCCAGTAGTATAACGAGGGCGGGAGGGTTGGACGAGCAGTACTTC.

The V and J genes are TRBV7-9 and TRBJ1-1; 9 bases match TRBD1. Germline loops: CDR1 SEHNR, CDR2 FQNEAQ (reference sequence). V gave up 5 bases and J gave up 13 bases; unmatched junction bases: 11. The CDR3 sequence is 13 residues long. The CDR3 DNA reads TGTGCCAGCAGCCCTAATCGGGGGGGACAGGGTTTCTTT. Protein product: CASSPNRGGQGFF.

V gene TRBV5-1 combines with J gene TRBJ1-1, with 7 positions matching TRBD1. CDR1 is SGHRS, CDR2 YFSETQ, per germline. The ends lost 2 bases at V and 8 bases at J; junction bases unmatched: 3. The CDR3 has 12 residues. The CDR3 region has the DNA TGCGCCAGCAGCTTCCAACAGGGGGAAGCTTTCTTT. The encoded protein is CASSFQQGEAFF.

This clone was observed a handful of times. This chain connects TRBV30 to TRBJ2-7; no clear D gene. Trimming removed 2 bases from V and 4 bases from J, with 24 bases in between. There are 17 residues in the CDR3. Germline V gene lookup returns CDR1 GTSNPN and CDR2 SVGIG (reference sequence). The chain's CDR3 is CAWSIIPSVMVGYEQYF. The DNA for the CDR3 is TGTGCCTGGAGTATTATTCCGAGCGTTATGGTCGGGTACGAGCAGTACTTC.